This TCR beta chain originates from a study of T cell repertoires in cytomegalovirus infection. On the study more broadly: Indications of both CMV infection and matching HLA type were provided by public TCR beta signatures.

Germline CDR1 reads DFQATT; CDR2 reads SNEGSKA (reference sequence). CDR3 length: 16 residues. With 4 bases clipped from V and 2 bases from J, the junction kept 9 bases outside the gene matches. This clonotype was picked up many times. The antigen remains unidentified. Study-level findings and limits: Across the ex vivo response, the dominant clonotypes were HLA-C-restricted CMV-specific TCR beta clonotypes. CMV carriers with the relevant HLA were identified by cumulative public TCR beta family frequency.

TCRdb ran MiXCR on the reads and lists one entry per CDR3 protein. The sample gives roughly 240,000 distinct CDR3 sequences, 6.5% of which show up once; around 6% is in the top ten. The sequenced sample was PBMCs. The J gene is TRBJ2-1, the V gene TRBV20-1, with 9 bases lining up with TRBD2. This clonotype originated in a human donor in good health (CMV status not recorded). Some clones in this sample may be carry-over from other donors' samples. CDR3 coding DNA: TGCAGTGCTATCGGGGCTAGCGGGGAAACCTACAATGAGCAGTTCTTC. Residues: CSAIGASGETYNEQFF.